This entry lists 30 T cell receptor beta chains sequenced from one sample in a study of OX40 agonist ivuxolimab in advanced cancers. Library creation used the immunoSEQ multiplex PCR assay. TCRdb mirrors the immuneACCESS table, restricted to in-frame sequences. Some clones are absent from its copies; in checked studies, under half trace to an unresolved V gene, and the reason for the others is unknown. The sample table records some 77,000 clones; about 92% of these occur just once. Of the sample, about 8.6% is held by the ten largest clones. Here the sequenced sample was CD4+ or CD8+ T cells sorted from blood, taken in a trial of the OX40 agonist ivuxolimab. All receptors derive from an adult with an advanced solid tumor such as melanoma, head and neck, liver or kidney cancer.

In its sample, this clone was seen once. The V call is TRBV2, the J call TRBJ1-3, with 10 positions matching TRBD1. J lost 3 bases, V lost 6 bases, and 8 bases had no gene match. The CDR3 extends over 16 amino acids. CDR1 SNHLY and CDR2 FYNNEI come from the germline V gene. In nucleotides, the CDR3 is TGTGCCAGCAGCGGGAACCGGGACAGGGGTGGAAACACCATATATTTT. Its protein is CASSGNRDRGGNTIYF.

This chain joins TRBV19 and TRBJ2-1; the match to TRBD2 covers 7 bases. The CDR3 extends over 16 amino acids. The V and J ends lost 1 base and 0 bases, in that order; junction bases with no gene match: 3. Germline V gene data show CDR1 as LNHDA and CDR2 as SQIVND (reference sequence). For the CDR3, the DNA is TGTGCCAGTAGTATAGTCGGCGGGGGCTCCTACAATGAGCAGTTCTTC. Translated: CASSIVGGGSYNEQFF.

The rearrangement joins TRBV6-1 to TRBJ2-5, with 12 bases identical to TRBD1. The CDR3 is 19 residues long. Trimming took 4 bases from V and 2 from J; bases not matched to a gene: 14. Germline V lookup: CDR1 MNHNS, CDR2 SASEGT. The CDR3 DNA sequence: TGTGCCAGCAGTGTACCCGCCGGGACAGGGGGCGCGTGGCAAGAGACCCAGTACTTC. This gives the protein CASSVPAGTGGAWQETQYF.

V is TRBV29-1 and J is TRBJ2-7; TRBD1 is a possible D gene (5 bases). The CDR3 spans 11 residues. Germline CDR1 reads SQVTM; CDR2 reads ANQGSEA. V was shortened by 4 bases and J by 3 bases, with 7 bases between the two germline ends. CDR3 nucleotides: TGCAGCGTTGTCAGGGACTACGAGCAGTACTTC. Translated: CSVVRDYEQYF.

This clone was recorded only once. The chain carries TRBV27 and TRBJ2-5; D is undetermined. V was pared by 0 bases and J by 5 bases, with 7 bases between. The germline V gene encodes CDR1 MNHEY and CDR2 SMNVEV (reference sequence). This CDR3 has 13 residues. This CDR3 is CASSLSSYETQYF. CDR3 in DNA: TGTGCCAGCAGTTTATCGAGCTACGAGACCCAGTACTTC.

The gene calls are TRBV29-1 and TRBJ2-7; the match to TRBD1 covers 9 bases. J gave up 1 base and V 6 bases, and 4 bases lay outside the gene matches. Germline V gives CDR1 SQVTM, CDR2 ANQGSEA. This CDR3 contains 13 residues. The CDR3 nucleotides read TGCAGCGTACCGGGACAGGGTTCCTACGAGCAGTACTTC. Translating gives CSVPGQGSYEQYF.

This clone was seen a single time. The chain uses TRBV7-9 and TRBJ2-2; D uncertain. Deletions cut 4 bases from V and 0 bases from J, with 6 bases between. The CDR3 is 14 amino acids. Looked up from germline, CDR1 is SEHNR and CDR2 is FQNEAQ (reference sequence). CDR3 nucleotides: TGTGCCAGCAGCTCTACTCCGAACACCGGGGAGCTGTTTTTT. This encodes CASSSTPNTGELFF.

The chain combines TRBV9 with TRBJ2-5, with 13 bases lining up with TRBD2. Germline V gene sequence: CDR1 SGDLS, CDR2 YYNGEE. CDR3 size: 17 residues. Trimming cost V 0 bases and J 5 bases; bases outside gene matches: 7. The CDR3 DNA reads as TGTGCCAGCAGCGTAGGAACTAGCGGGGGGGCGGATGAGACCCAGTACTTC. This codes for CASSVGTSGGADETQYF.

The gene calls are TRBV27 and TRBJ2-3, with D possibly TRBD2 on 5 matching bases. CDR3 length: 16 amino acids. CDR1 MNHEY and CDR2 SMNVEV come from the germline V gene (reference sequence). The ends were cut back, 0 bases at V and 2 bases at J, with 12 bases in the middle. The CDR3 region has the DNA TGTGCCAGCAGTTTATCAACCGGACTCAACACAGATACGCAGTATTTT. Translation: CASSLSTGLNTDTQYF.

This rearrangement joins TRBV11-2 to TRBJ2-3; D unclear. Trimming left V 2 bases short and J 4 bases short, with 7 bases between. Germline CDR1 reads SGHAT; CDR2 reads FQNNGV. This CDR3 is built from 13 residues. This chain's CDR3 is CASSLLEADTQYF. The CDR3 DNA is TGTGCCAGCAGCTTACTAGAGGCAGATACGCAGTATTTT.

V gene TRBV27 combines with J gene TRBJ1-1; 7 nucleotides match TRBD1. V trimming: 5 bases; J trimming: 2 bases; junction bases outside the gene matches: 5. This CDR3 is built from 14 residues. CDR1 is MNHEY and CDR2 is SMNVEV in the germline V gene (reference sequence). CDR3 DNA sequence: TGTGCCAGCAGTCCGGGACAGCCTAACACTGAAGCTTTCTTT. This encodes CASSPGQPNTEAFF.

This chain uses TRBV7-2 with TRBJ2-7; TRBD2 might be the D (5 bases). This CDR3 region has 13 residues. With 0 bases removed from V and 6 bases from J, the gap between germline ends came to 9 bases. The germline gives CDR1 SGHTA, CDR2 FQGNSA. The CDR3 protein is CASSLALGVEQYF. In nucleotides, the CDR3 is TGTGCCAGCAGCTTAGCGCTGGGAGTCGAGCAGTACTTC.

DNA for the CDR3: TGTGCCAGCAGTTACGCTTCGAGCGAGGGTGAGCAGTTCTTC. It encodes CASSYASSEGEQFF. The genes are TRBV6-5 and TRBJ2-1; D possibly corresponds to TRBD2 (5 bases). The germline CDR1 and CDR2 sequences are MNHEY and SVGAGI. The CDR3 is made up of 14 amino acids. V lost 2 bases, J lost 9 bases, and 14 bases lay in between.

The chain uses TRBV9 and TRBJ1-2, with 10 bases lining up with TRBD1. The CDR3 contains 17 residues. With 0 bases clipped from V and 3 bases from J, the junction kept 8 bases outside the gene matches. Per the germline V gene, CDR1 is SGDLS and CDR2 is YYNGEE. The CDR3 nucleotides are TGTGCCAGCAGCGTAGGTTTGAGAGGACAGGGGGACTATGGCTACACCTTC. Protein sequence: CASSVGLRGQGDYGYTF.

The V and J genes are TRBV13 and TRBJ2-5, with 7 bases lining up with TRBD1. The CDR3 is 17 residues long. Germline CDR1 is PRHDT and CDR2 is FYEKMQ (reference sequence). V lost 5 bases to trimming and J lost 2 bases; unmatched junction nucleotides: 14. The CDR3 loop reads CASSPQNNRGLQETQYF. CDR3 sequence (DNA): TGTGCCAGCAGCCCCCAAAACAACAGGGGTCTACAAGAGACCCAGTACTTC.

Concerning this clone itself: Within the sample, other DNA sequences also encode this same CDR3. The CDR3 coding sequence is TGTGCCAGCAGCCCATCGGGGGTCAATGAGCAGTTCTTC. Translated: CASSPSGVNEQFF. The chain employs TRBV9 and TRBJ2-1, with D possibly matching TRBD2 (6 bases). Germline values: CDR1 SGDLS, CDR2 YYNGEE. The CDR3 loop spans 13 amino acids. V lost 4 bases and J lost 6, with 11 bases in between.

V is TRBV7-9 and J is TRBJ1-1; D is ambiguous. The V gene's germline CDR1 is SEHNR and CDR2 FQNEAQ (reference sequence). V was cut by 8 bases and J by 0 bases, with 10 bases left in between. CDR3 length equals 13 residues. CDR3 in DNA: TGTGCCAGCTTAACCTTCTTGAACACTGAAGCTTTCTTT. Its protein product is CASLTFLNTEAFF.

The rearrangement joins TRBV7-2 to TRBJ2-1, with 8 bases fitting TRBD2. The CDR3 extends over 12 amino acids. The V gene end was trimmed by 8 bases and the J gene end by 6 bases; junction bases not matched to a gene: 3. Germline CDR1 and CDR2: SGHTA and FQGNSA. The CDR3 protein is CASGGGSNEQFF. The CDR3 DNA follows: TGTGCCAGCGGCGGGGGGAGCAATGAGCAGTTCTTC.

This chain links TRBV4-3 with TRBJ2-7, with D uncertain. The V gene lost 1 base and the J gene lost 1 base, with 8 bases spanning the gap. The CDR3 loop spans 14 amino acids. The germline CDR1 and CDR2 sequences are LGHNA and YSLEER. The CDR3 spells CASSQVTASYEQYF. CDR3 sequence (DNA): TGCGCCAGCAGCCAAGTGACGGCTTCCTACGAGCAGTACTTC.

This rearrangement joins TRBV11-2 to TRBJ2-2; no definite D call. Trimming stripped 5 bases from V and 0 bases from J, with 7 bases between. Germline assignment: CDR1 SGHAT and CDR2 FQNNGV. The CDR3 covers 14 residues. The CDR3 nucleotides are TGTGCCAGCAGCCCCGGAACGAACACCGGGGAGCTGTTTTTT. Amino acids: CASSPGTNTGELFF.

CDR3 protein: CASSPTGVGNQPQHF. The CDR3 DNA is TGTGCCAGTAGTCCTACAGGGGTTGGCAATCAGCCCCAGCATTTT. V gene TRBV19 combines with J gene TRBJ1-5; 7 positions agree with TRBD1. The V gene end was trimmed by 5 bases and the J gene end by 2 bases; junction bases not matched to a gene: 6. Germline lookup yields CDR1 LNHDA and CDR2 SQIVND (reference sequence). The CDR3 contains 15 residues. Using reference TRBV19 and TRBJ1-5 for the parts outside the CDR3, the full variable domain is DGGITQSPKYLFRKEGQNVTLSCEQNLNHDAMYWYRQDPGQGLRLIYYSQIVNDFQKGDIAEGYSVSREKKESFPLTVTSAQKNPTAFYLCASSPTGVGNQPQHFGDGTRLSIL.

The rearrangement links TRBV19 to TRBJ1-4; D gene ambiguous. The CDR3 runs 14 residues. The V gene lost 8 bases and the J gene lost 2 bases, with 12 bases spanning the gap. The germline gives CDR1 LNHDA, CDR2 SQIVND (reference sequence). The chain's CDR3 is CASAPPETNEKLFF. The CDR3 region has the DNA TGTGCCAGTGCTCCCCCGGAGACTAATGAAAAACTGTTTTTT.

The rearrangement uses TRBV2 and TRBJ2-7; the match to TRBD1 covers 9 bases. Per the germline V gene, CDR1 is SNHLY and CDR2 is FYNNEI. The CDR3 length is 14 residues. V lost 6 bases and J lost 1; bases outside the gene matches: 4. The CDR3 sequence: CASRGTGTSYEQYF. The DNA of the CDR3 is TGTGCCAGCAGGGGGACAGGGACATCCTACGAGCAGTACTTC.

The genes are TRBV27 and TRBJ1-2; TRBD1 agrees at 12 bases. V gave up 5 bases and J gave up 2 bases; unmatched junction bases: 6. This CDR3 spans 16 amino acids. CDR1 and CDR2 from the germline V gene are MNHEY and SMNVEV (reference sequence). This CDR3 reads CASSPGTGGVNYGYTF. The CDR3 DNA follows: TGTGCCAGCAGTCCAGGGACAGGGGGCGTAAACTATGGCTACACCTTC.

As concerns this clone: One junction end disagrees with the germline gene, perhaps due to a read error. This sequence joins TRBV19 and TRBJ1-3; tentative D call: TRBD1 (5 bases). The germline V gene encodes CDR1 LNHDA and CDR2 SQIVND (reference sequence). The CDR3 consists of 14 residues. CDR3 bases: TGTGCCATTTTCCACAGGCCTCGTGGAGACACCATATATTTT. This sequence encodes CAIFHRPRGDTIYF. The full variable domain, its missing parts supplied by reference TRBV19 and TRBJ1-3, is DGGITQSPKYLFRKEGQNVTLSCEQNLNHDAMYWYRQDPGQGLRLIYYSQIVNDFQKGDIAEGYSVSREKKESFPLTVTSAQKNPTAFYLCAIFHRPRGDTIYFGEGSWLTVV.

On this clone itself: Within the sample, other DNA sequences also encode this same CDR3. The rearrangement joins TRBV9 to TRBJ2-3, with D uncertain. CDR1 and CDR2 from the germline V gene are SGDLS and YYNGEE. The CDR3 totals 10 residues. V lost 3 bases, J lost 6 bases, and 2 bases lay in between. The CDR3 DNA sequence: TGTGCCAGCAGCGGCGATACGCAGTATTTT. Protein product: CASSGDTQYF.

The V call is TRBV5-1, the J call TRBJ2-7; 10 bases line up with TRBD2. Germline V gene data show CDR1 as SGHRS and CDR2 as YFSETQ. The CDR3 has 15 residues. The V and J ends lost 3 bases and 2 bases, in that order; junction bases with no gene match: 5. Here the CDR3 DNA reads TGCGCCAGCAGCTCCCCTAGCGGGGGACCCTACGAGCAGTACTTC. This codes for CASSSPSGGPYEQYF.

This clone was counted only a few times. The chain recombines TRBV6-5 with TRBJ2-1; possible D gene TRBD2, 7 bases. The germline V gene encodes CDR1 MNHEY and CDR2 SVGAGI. CDR3 length equals 16 residues. Trimming stripped 0 bases from V and 10 bases from J, with 19 bases between. CDR3 amino acids: CASSYSRGGAGEEQFF. The CDR3 nucleotides are TGTGCCAGCAGTTACTCAAGAGGGGGGGCTGGGGAGGAGCAGTTCTTC.

This chain connects TRBV6-5 to TRBJ2-7; tentative D call: TRBD1 (5 bases). The germline V gene encodes CDR1 MNHEY and CDR2 SVGAGI. V dropped 0 bases and J dropped 3 bases, with 15 bases sitting between them. This CDR3 has 16 residues. The CDR3 region is CASSYSQGQVHYEQYF. DNA for the CDR3: TGTGCCAGCAGTTACTCGCAGGGCCAGGTACACTACGAGCAGTACTTC.

The rearrangement links TRBV13 to TRBJ1-1; tentative D call: TRBD1 (6 bases). The CDR3 loop spans 11 amino acids. Germline V gene sequence: CDR1 PRHDT, CDR2 FYEKMQ (reference sequence). CDR3 sequence: CATGGGTEAFF. DNA for the CDR3: TGTGCGACGGGGGGCGGCACTGAAGCTTTCTTT.